The 11 T cell receptor beta chains presented below share a single source sample, sequenced in a study of Ad26.COV2.S vaccination and SARS-CoV-2 variants. Produced via immunoSEQ multiplex PCR; TCRdb's table is partial and in-frame only. The sample records roughly 300,000 clones, roughly nine tenths being singletons. Treatment specified: roughly 19 received Ad26.COV2.S at low or high dose, single or two shots; about 5 received placebo; per-sample allocation not given. Sampling was done on day 63 after the first vaccine or placebo injection. The sample was peripheral blood, taken in a trial of Ad26.COV2.S vaccine versus placebo. These receptors originate from a person between 18 and 59 years old who received the Ad26.COV2.S COVID-19 vaccine or a placebo.

The chain recombines TRBV19 with TRBJ2-3; perhaps TRBD1 as D (6 bases). This CDR3 comprises 15 residues. The germline V gene has CDR1 LNHDA and CDR2 SQIVND (reference sequence). V dropped 2 bases and J dropped 3 bases, with 12 bases sitting between them. The DNA of the CDR3 is TGTGCCAGTAGTATACCCCAGGGGCGAACAGATACGCAGTATTTT. Its translation is CASSIPQGRTDTQYF.

The chain is built from TRBV10-3 and TRBJ2-1; 8 nucleotides align to TRBD1. Per germline, CDR1 ENHRY and CDR2 SYGVKD. CDR3 size: 14 residues. V lost 5 bases and J lost 5; bases outside the gene matches: 5. The CDR3 sequence is CAISMGQDHNEQFF. The CDR3 DNA follows: TGTGCCATCAGTATGGGACAGGATCACAATGAGCAGTTCTTC.

V gene TRBV28 combines with J gene TRBJ2-7; possibly TRBD2 for D (6 bases). CDR3 size: 14 residues. With 4 bases removed from V and 2 bases from J, the gap between germline ends came to 12 bases. Germline values: CDR1 MDHEN, CDR2 SYDVKM. The DNA for the CDR3 is TGTGCCAGCAGTTCGGGCGGAGGGACCTACGAGCAGTACTTC. Amino acids: CASSSGGGTYEQYF.

This clone came up a few times. This rearrangement joins TRBV19 to TRBJ1-1; tentative D call: TRBD1 (5 bases). Trimming removed 1 base from V and 0 bases from J, with 6 bases in between. Looked up from germline, CDR1 is LNHDA and CDR2 is SQIVND (reference sequence). CDR3 size: 14 residues. The CDR3 spells CASSIGGVNTEAFF. In DNA form, the CDR3 reads TGTGCCAGTAGTATAGGGGGGGTGAACACTGAAGCTTTCTTT.

V is TRBV18 and J is TRBJ2-2; TRBD2 matches 9 bases. The germline CDR1 and CDR2 sequences are KGHSH and LQKENI. This CDR3 comprises 16 residues. V lost 3 bases to trimming and J lost 5 bases; unmatched junction nucleotides: 7. CDR3 nucleotide sequence: TGTGCCAGCTCACCTGAGCTAGCGGGGAAAACCGGGGAGCTGTTTTTT. Translated, it gives CASSPELAGKTGELFF.

The chain couples TRBV29-1 to TRBJ2-1, with D uncertain. The CDR3 has 11 residues. Germline values: CDR1 SQVTM, CDR2 ANQGSEA. V was cut by 4 bases and J by 7 bases, with 8 bases left in between. The CDR3 nucleotides read TGCAGCGTTGGGAATGGGAATGAGCAGTTCTTC. This gives the protein CSVGNGNEQFF.

CDR3 DNA sequence: TGCGCCAGCAAGCGGGAGGGCTCCTACAATGAGCAGTTCTTC. Its translation: CASKREGSYNEQFF. This chain connects TRBV5-1 to TRBJ2-1, with 10 bases identical to TRBD2. Germline values: CDR1 SGHRS, CDR2 YFSETQ. V dropped 6 bases and J dropped 0; count of bases not matched to a gene: 0. The CDR3 contains 14 residues.

The chain links TRBV6-5 to TRBJ1-1; 12 nucleotides agree with TRBD1. The CDR3 covers 16 residues. Germline CDR1 reads MNHEY; CDR2 reads SVGAGI. J was trimmed by 7 bases and V by 4 bases; bases with no gene match: 10. CDR3 bases: TGTGCCAGCAGTTGGGGGACAGGGGGCGGGCGGAATGAAGCTTTCTTT. It specifies CASSWGTGGGRNEAFF.

The J gene is TRBJ2-7, the V gene TRBV5-4; TRBD1 matches at 10 bases. Trimming removed 7 bases from V and 3 bases from J; junction bases left unmatched: 7. CDR3 length: 14 amino acids. Germline lookup yields CDR1 SGHNT and CDR2 YYREEE (reference sequence). The CDR3 loop is CASGGTGDLYEQYF. The CDR3 bases are TGTGCCAGCGGAGGGACAGGGGACCTCTACGAGCAGTACTTC. Based on the CDR3 plus reference TRBV5-4 and TRBJ2-7, the full variable domain is ETGVTQSPTHLIKTRGQQVTLRCSSQSGHNTVSWYQQALGQGPQFIFQYYREEENGRGNFPPRFSGLQFPNYSSELNVNALELDDSALYLCASGGTGDLYEQYFGPGTRLTVT.

V and J are TRBV10-3 and TRBJ2-5, with D perhaps TRBD2 (6 bases). The V end lost 2 bases, the J end lost 2 bases, and 12 bases lay between the germline ends. The V gene's germline CDR1 is ENHRY and CDR2 SYGVKD. The CDR3 has 15 amino acids. The CDR3 protein is CAISETSRTQETQYF. The DNA of the CDR3 is TGTGCCATCAGTGAGACTAGCAGAACTCAAGAGACCCAGTACTTC.

This sequence joins TRBV6-6 and TRBJ1-2; a possible D gene is TRBD1 (6 bases). The length of the CDR3 is 16 residues. CDR1 is MNHNY and CDR2 is SVGAGI in the germline V gene (reference sequence). The V end lost 0 bases, the J end lost 3 bases, and 14 bases lay between the germline ends. The CDR3 sequence: CASSYSDRTAYYGYTF. CDR3 bases: TGTGCCAGCAGTTACTCGGACAGAACAGCCTACTATGGCTACACCTTC.